This entry concerns a single T cell receptor (beta chain). The V gene's germline CDR1 is MNHEY and CDR2 SMNVEV (reference sequence). The V and J ends lost 6 bases and 10 bases, in that order; junction bases with no gene match: 7. CDR3 size: 13 residues. Sequencing was performed with immunoSEQ multiplex PCR; in TCRdb, only in-frame clones are kept and a portion is missing. The sample holds 50,000 to 65,000 clones, around nine tenths seen once. The data stem from a study of technical replicates of blood from a handful of donors. Sequencing used PBMCs. The gene calls are TRBV27 and TRBJ2-1; 9 bases match TRBD2. This sequence originates from a human donor in good health. Some clones in this sample may be carry-over from other donors' samples. The CDR3 here is CASRKTSGQEQFF. The CDR3 DNA is TGTGCCAGCAGAAAGACTAGCGGTCAAGAGCAGTTCTTC.